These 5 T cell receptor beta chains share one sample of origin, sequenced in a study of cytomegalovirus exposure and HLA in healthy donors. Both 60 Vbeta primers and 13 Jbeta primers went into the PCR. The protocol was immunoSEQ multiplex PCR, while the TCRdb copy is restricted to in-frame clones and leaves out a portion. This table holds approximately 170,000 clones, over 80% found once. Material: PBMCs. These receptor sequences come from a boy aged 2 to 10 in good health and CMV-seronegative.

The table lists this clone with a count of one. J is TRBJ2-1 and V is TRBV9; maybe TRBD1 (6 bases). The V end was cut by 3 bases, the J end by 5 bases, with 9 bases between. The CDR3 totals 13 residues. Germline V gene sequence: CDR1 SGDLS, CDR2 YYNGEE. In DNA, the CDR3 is TGTGCCAGCAGCGGGGGGCGCCACAATGAGCAGTTCTTC. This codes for CASSGGRHNEQFF.

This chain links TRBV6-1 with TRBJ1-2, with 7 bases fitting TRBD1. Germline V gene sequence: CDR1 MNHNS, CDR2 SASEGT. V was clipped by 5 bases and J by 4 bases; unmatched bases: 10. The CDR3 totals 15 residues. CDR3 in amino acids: CASSPARQGGYGYTF. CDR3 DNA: TGTGCCAGCAGTCCCGCGCGACAGGGTGGCTATGGCTACACCTTC.

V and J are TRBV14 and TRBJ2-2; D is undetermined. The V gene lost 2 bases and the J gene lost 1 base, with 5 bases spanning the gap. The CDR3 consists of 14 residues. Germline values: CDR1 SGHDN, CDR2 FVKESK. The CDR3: CASSQQENTGELFF. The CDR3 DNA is TGTGCCAGCAGCCAACAGGAGAACACCGGGGAGCTGTTTTTT.

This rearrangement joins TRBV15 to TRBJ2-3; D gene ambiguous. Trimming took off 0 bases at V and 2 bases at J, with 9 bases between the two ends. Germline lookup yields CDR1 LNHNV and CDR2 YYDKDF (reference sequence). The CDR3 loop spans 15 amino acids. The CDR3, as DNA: TGTGCCACCAGCAGAGATATGGGCTTCACAGATACGCAGTATTTT. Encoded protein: CATSRDMGFTDTQYF.

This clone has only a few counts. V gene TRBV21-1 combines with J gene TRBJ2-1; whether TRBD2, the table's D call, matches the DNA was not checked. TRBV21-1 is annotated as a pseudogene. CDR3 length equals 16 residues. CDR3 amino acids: CASLTSGRGSYNEQFF. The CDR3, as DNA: TGTGCCAGCCTGACTAGCGGGAGAGGTTCCTACAATGAGCAGTTCTTC.